Listed below are T cell receptor beta chains from one sample, sequenced in a study of cytomegalovirus exposure and HLA in healthy donors. TCRdb's table, derived via immunoSEQ multiplex PCR, lists solely in-frame clones and lacks some. The table records about 130,000 clones, less than 85% of them present only once. Sequencing used PBMCs. The receptors stem from a woman in her forties in good health and CMV-seropositive. CDR3s include the opening cysteine and the closing phenylalanine or tryptophan. Fields, in order: J gene, CDR3 length, D gene, V gene, clone size, CDR3 protein, CDR3 DNA. D genes are given only for firm matches. The size field is filled for only some rows; it gives once, few, many or a size class.

J: TRBJ1-4
length: 14
D: TRBD1
V: TRBV19
size: .
CDR3: CASRRTGGDEKLFF
DNA: TGTGCCAGTAGGAGGACAGGGGGCGATGAAAAACTGTTTTTT

J: TRBJ1-2
length: 18
D: TRBD1
V: TRBV19
size: .
CDR3: CASSIGGTAYISNYGYTF
DNA: TGTGCCAGTAGTATAGGTGGGACAGCCTATATTTCTAACTATGGCTACACCTTC

J: TRBJ1-1
length: 18
D: TRBD1
V: TRBV7-2
size: .
CDR3: CASSFRWDRAIMNTEAFF
DNA: TGTGCCAGCAGCTTTCGTTGGGACAGGGCGATCATGAACACTGAAGCTTTCTTT

J: TRBJ2-1
length: 14
D: .
V: TRBV7-2
size: few
CDR3: CASSLGGPGNEQFF
DNA: TGTGCCAGCAGCTTAGGGGGGCCTGGGAATGAGCAGTTCTTC

J: TRBJ2-7
length: 19
D: TRBD2
V: TRBV28
size: .
CDR3: CASSTPGLAGGPSLYEQYF
DNA: TGTGCCAGCAGTACACCGGGACTAGCGGGGGGGCCTAGTCTCTACGAGCAGTACTTC

J: TRBJ1-1
length: 12
D: .
V: TRBV28
size: .
CDR3: CASHSLNTEAFF
DNA: TGTGCCAGCCACAGCCTTAACACTGAAGCTTTCTTT

J: TRBJ2-7
length: 15
D: TRBD2
V: TRBV5-6
size: .
CDR3: CASSLGLAGTYEQYF
DNA: TGTGCCAGCAGCTTGGGACTAGCGGGAACCTACGAGCAGTACTTC

J: TRBJ2-4
length: 17
D: TRBD1
V: TRBV7-2
size: .
CDR3: CASSLAQGVITKNIQYF
DNA: TGTGCCAGCAGCTTAGCGCAGGGGGTAATTACCAAAAACATTCAGTACTTC

J: TRBJ2-1
length: 17
D: TRBD2
V: TRBV11-2
size: .
CDR3: CASSPRLLAGGPNEQFF
DNA: TGTGCCAGCAGTCCTAGATTGCTAGCGGGGGGCCCAAATGAGCAGTTCTTC

J: TRBJ2-7
length: 14
D: .
V: TRBV27
size: .
CDR3: CASSSGTKTYEQYF
DNA: TGTGCCAGCAGTTCCGGGACAAAAACCTACGAGCAGTACTTC

J: TRBJ1-2
length: 15
D: .
V: TRBV5-6
size: .
CDR3: CASSLGSTGLYGYTF
DNA: TGTGCCAGCAGCTTGGGAAGTACAGGGTTATATGGCTACACCTTC

J: TRBJ2-1
length: 14
D: TRBD2
V: TRBV30
size: .
CDR3: CAWSSSGRVNEQFF
DNA: TGTGCCTGGAGTTCTAGCGGGAGGGTCAATGAGCAGTTCTTC

J: TRBJ2-3
length: 17
D: TRBD2
V: TRBV5-1
size: few
CDR3: CASSSNTGTSGTDTQYF
DNA: TGCGCCAGCAGCTCAAATACCGGGACTAGCGGCACAGATACGCAGTATTTT

J: TRBJ2-7
length: 13
D: .
V: TRBV5-5
size: few
CDR3: CASSSGILYEQYF
DNA: TGTGCCAGCAGCTCCGGGATCCTCTACGAGCAGTACTTC

J: TRBJ1-1
length: 14
D: .
V: TRBV5-1
size: .
CDR3: CASSFGGEALKAFF
DNA: TGCGCCAGCAGCTTTGGGGGGGAGGCTCTGAAAGCTTTCTTT

J: TRBJ2-2
length: 15
D: TRBD2
V: TRBV11-3
size: .
CDR3: CASSLSTSGTGELFF
DNA: TGTGCCAGCAGCTTAAGTACTAGCGGTACCGGGGAGCTGTTTTTT

J: TRBJ2-7
length: 10
D: .
V: TRBV9
size: .
CDR3: CASSPAWQYF
DNA: TGTGCCAGCTCTCCCGCGTGGCAGTACTTC

J: TRBJ2-5
length: 15
D: TRBD2
V: TRBV19
size: .
CDR3: CATASGTSYQETQYF
DNA: TGTGCCACCGCGAGCGGGACCTCGTACCAAGAGACCCAGTACTTC

J: TRBJ2-1
length: 15
D: TRBD1
V: TRBV4-1
size: .
CDR3: CASSAPGQGNNEQFF
DNA: TGCGCCAGCAGCGCCCCGGGACAGGGAAACAATGAGCAGTTCTTC

J: TRBJ1-1
length: 14
D: .
V: TRBV7-9
size: .
CDR3: CSRARRGMNTEAFF
DNA: TGTTCCCGAGCTCGACGGGGAATGAACACTGAAGCTTTCTTT

J: TRBJ1-2
length: 16
D: TRBD1
V: TRBV5-5
size: .
CDR3: CASSLMLTGFDYGYTF
DNA: TGTGCCAGCAGCTTGATGCTGACAGGGTTCGACTATGGCTACACCTTC

J: TRBJ2-4
length: 14
D: .
V: TRBV10-3
size: .
CDR3: CAIRPAQGGNIQYF
DNA: TGTGCCATCAGACCGGCCCAGGGAGGAAACATTCAGTACTTC

J: TRBJ1-1
length: 14
D: TRBD1
V: TRBV6-1
size: .
CDR3: CASSARTGNTEAFF
DNA: TGTGCCAGCAGTGCAAGGACAGGGAACACTGAAGCTTTCTTT

J: TRBJ1-4
length: 18
D: .
V: TRBV4-2
size: .
CDR3: CASSPPPSPTGANEKLFF
DNA: TGTGCCAGCAGCCCTCCCCCGTCGCCAACGGGGGCTAATGAAAAACTGTTTTTT

J: TRBJ1-2
length: 14
D: TRBD1
V: TRBV7-2
size: .
CDR3: CASSLGQGSYGYTF
DNA: TGTGCCAGCAGCTTAGGACAGGGAAGCTATGGCTACACCTTC

J: TRBJ1-4
length: 14
D: .
V: TRBV15
size: .
CDR3: CATSRDRTVSKLFF
DNA: TGTGCCACCAGCAGAGATAGGACAGTCTCAAAACTGTTTTTT

J: TRBJ1-1
length: 14
D: .
V: TRBV19
size: once
CDR3: CASSSSFGFTEAFF
DNA: TGTGCCAGTAGTTCATCGTTCGGGTTCACTGAAGCTTTCTTT

J: TRBJ2-7
length: 14
D: .
V: TRBV5-5
size: .
CDR3: CASREDVSFNEQYF
DNA: TGTGCCAGCAGGGAGGACGTATCCTTCAACGAGCAGTACTTC

J: TRBJ1-5
length: 16
D: .
V: TRBV10-3
size: .
CDR3: CAISESRGNSNQPQHF
DNA: TGTGCCATCAGTGAGTCAAGGGGGAATAGCAATCAGCCCCAGCATTTT

J: TRBJ2-5
length: 15
D: .
V: TRBV5-8
size: .
CDR3: CASSFQGGRQETQYF
DNA: TGTGCCAGCAGCTTTCAGGGAGGAAGACAAGAGACCCAGTACTTC

J: TRBJ1-6
length: 17
D: .
V: TRBV4-3
size: .
CDR3: CASSRRGGGVKNSPLHF
DNA: TGCGCCAGCAGCCGCCGTGGGGGGGGAGTCAAGAATTCACCCCTCCACTTT

J: TRBJ1-5
length: 13
D: .
V: TRBV7-2
size: .
CDR3: CASSASKGQPQHF
DNA: TGTGCCAGCAGCGCGTCGAAGGGGCAGCCCCAGCATTTT

J: TRBJ2-7
length: 15
D: TRBD1
V: TRBV25-1
size: few
CDR3: CASSETGTGQIEQYF
DNA: TGTGCCAGCAGTGAGACCGGGACAGGGCAGATCGAGCAGTACTTC

J: TRBJ1-5
length: 14
D: TRBD1
V: TRBV7-2
size: few
CDR3: CASSSQGSNQPQHF
DNA: TGTGCCAGCAGCTCACAGGGGTCCAATCAGCCCCAGCATTTT

J: TRBJ1-4
length: 15
D: .
V: TRBV5-6
size: .
CDR3: CASSLVAPVEEKLFF
DNA: TGTGCCAGCAGCTTGGTGGCCCCCGTGGAGGAAAAACTGTTTTTT

J: TRBJ2-1
length: 16
D: .
V: TRBV7-2
size: .
CDR3: CASSLGRRRQGNEQFF
DNA: TGTGCCAGCAGCTTAGGTAGGAGACGGCAGGGCAATGAGCAGTTCTTC

J: TRBJ1-2
length: 13
D: TRBD1
V: TRBV6-5
size: .
CDR3: CASRFGQGGGYTF
DNA: TGTGCCAGCAGATTCGGACAGGGGGGTGGCTACACCTTC

J: TRBJ1-4
length: 13
D: .
V: TRBV7-9
size: .
CDR3: CASTKNLNEKLFF
DNA: TGTGCCAGCACCAAAAACCTAAATGAAAAACTGTTTTTT

J: TRBJ1-1
length: 14
D: TRBD1
V: TRBV18
size: .
CDR3: CASSGDSAYTEAFF
DNA: TGTGCCAGCTCCGGGGACAGCGCTTACACTGAAGCTTTCTTT

J: TRBJ2-1
length: 15
D: TRBD2
V: TRBV6-1
size: .
CDR3: CASRPLAGGFNEQFF
DNA: TGTGCCAGCAGACCACTAGCGGGGGGTTTCAATGAGCAGTTCTTC

J: TRBJ2-3
length: 16
D: .
V: TRBV23-1
size: .
CDR3: CASLSGYGQKADTQYF
DNA: TGCGCCAGCCTCTCGGGGTACGGCCAGAAGGCGGATACGCAGTATTTT

J: TRBJ1-5
length: 15
D: TRBD1
V: TRBV6-5
size: .
CDR3: CASSRDRGGNQPQHF
DNA: TGTGCCAGCAGTCGGGACAGGGGGGGGAATCAGCCCCAGCATTTT

J: TRBJ2-5
length: 14
D: .
V: TRBV5-1
size: .
CDR3: CASSSVGGGETQYF
DNA: TGCGCCAGCAGCTCCGTTGGCGGCGGAGAGACCCAGTACTTC

J: TRBJ2-1
length: 17
D: TRBD1
V: TRBV5-4
size: .
CDR3: CASSQTRGPSSYNEQFF
DNA: TGTGCCAGCAGCCAGACCAGGGGGCCGTCCTCCTACAATGAGCAGTTCTTC

J: TRBJ2-7
length: 14
D: .
V: TRBV4-1
size: .
CDR3: CASSRGRGSYEQYF
DNA: TGCGCCAGCAGCCGAGGGCGGGGCTCCTACGAGCAGTACTTC

J: TRBJ2-3
length: 16
D: TRBD2
V: TRBV4-2
size: .
CDR3: CASSPSMGGYTDTQYF
DNA: TGTGCCAGCAGCCCGTCTATGGGGGGGTACACAGATACGCAGTATTTT

J: TRBJ1-5
length: 15
D: .
V: TRBV7-9
size: .
CDR3: CASSWGGRSNQPQHF
DNA: TGTGCCAGCAGCTGGGGGGGGAGAAGCAATCAGCCCCAGCATTTT

J: TRBJ2-1
length: 16
D: TRBD2
V: TRBV19
size: .
CDR3: CASSSRLSGSGNEQFF
DNA: TGTGCCAGTAGTAGCCGACTAAGCGGGAGTGGCAATGAGCAGTTCTTC

J: TRBJ2-2
length: 16
D: TRBD2
V: TRBV5-6
size: .
CDR3: CASSLVLAGDTGELFF
DNA: TGTGCCAGCAGCTTGGTACTAGCGGGGGACACCGGGGAGCTGTTTTTT

J: TRBJ2-6
length: 17
D: .
V: TRBV4-1
size: few
CDR3: CASSQDDQASGANVLTF
DNA: TGCGCCAGCAGCCAAGATGACCAGGCCTCTGGGGCCAACGTCCTGACTTTC

J: TRBJ1-1
length: 16
D: TRBD1
V: TRBV5-1
size: .
CDR3: CASSSSSGTGNTEAFF
DNA: TGCGCCAGCAGCTCCTCCTCCGGGACAGGGAACACTGAAGCTTTCTTT

J: TRBJ1-6
length: 15
D: .
V: TRBV11-2
size: .
CDR3: CASSLPGGVNSPLHF
DNA: TGTGCCAGCAGCTTGCCCGGGGGGGTTAATTCACCCCTCCACTTT

J: TRBJ2-1
length: 14
D: .
V: TRBV6-6
size: .
CDR3: CASSYSGSGSEQFF
DNA: TGTGCCAGCAGTTACTCGGGTAGCGGTAGTGAGCAGTTCTTC

J: TRBJ1-3
length: 15
D: .
V: TRBV5-8
size: .
CDR3: CASSYGQLSGNTIYF
DNA: TGTGCCAGCAGCTACGGACAGCTCTCTGGAAACACCATATATTTT

J: TRBJ1-2
length: 15
D: TRBD1
V: TRBV2
size: .
CDR3: CASSEDGTGYYGYTF
DNA: TGTGCCAGCAGTGAAGATGGGACAGGCTACTATGGCTACACCTTC

J: TRBJ1-1
length: 15
D: .
V: TRBV4-1
size: few
CDR3: CASSQDGFSNTEAFF
DNA: TGCGCCAGCAGCCAAGATGGCTTTTCGAACACTGAAGCTTTCTTT